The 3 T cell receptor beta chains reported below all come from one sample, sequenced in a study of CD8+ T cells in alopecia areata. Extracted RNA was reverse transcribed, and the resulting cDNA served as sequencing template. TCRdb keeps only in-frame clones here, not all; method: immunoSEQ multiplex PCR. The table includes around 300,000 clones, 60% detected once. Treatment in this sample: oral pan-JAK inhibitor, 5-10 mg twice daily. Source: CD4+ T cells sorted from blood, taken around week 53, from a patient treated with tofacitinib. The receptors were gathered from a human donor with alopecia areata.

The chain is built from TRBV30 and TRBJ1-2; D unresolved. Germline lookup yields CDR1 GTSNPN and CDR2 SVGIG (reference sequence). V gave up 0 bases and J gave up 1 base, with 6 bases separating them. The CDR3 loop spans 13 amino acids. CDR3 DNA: TGTGCCTGGAGTGTAACCGTTAACTATGGCTACACCTTC. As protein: CAWSVTVNYGYTF.

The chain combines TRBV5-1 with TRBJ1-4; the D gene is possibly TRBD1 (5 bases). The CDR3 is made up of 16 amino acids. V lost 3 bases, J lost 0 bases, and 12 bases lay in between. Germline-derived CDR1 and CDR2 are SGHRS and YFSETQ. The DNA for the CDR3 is TGCGCCAGCAGCTCTGGGGACGTCGCAACTAATGAAAAACTGTTTTTT. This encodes CASSSGDVATNEKLFF.

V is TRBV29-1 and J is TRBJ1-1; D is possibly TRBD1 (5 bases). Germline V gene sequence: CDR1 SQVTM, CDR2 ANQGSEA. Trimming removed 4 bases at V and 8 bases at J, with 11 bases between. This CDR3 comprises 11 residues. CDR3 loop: CSVVPRDEAFF. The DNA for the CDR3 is TGCAGCGTTGTCCCCCGGGACGAAGCTTTCTTT.